Following are 12 T cell receptor beta chains from one sample sequenced in a study of T-cell reconstitution after alpha-beta-depleted transplantation in children. The authors prepared the TCRbeta library with unique molecular identifiers. MiXCR, run by TCRdb on the PCR reads, gives a single entry per CDR3 protein. The repertoire holds about 200,000 distinct CDR3 sequences, approximately 8% seen once, with about a third in the top ten. Sequencing used PBMCs, mostly from graft donor cells, obtained 360 days after TCRalphabeta/CD19-depleted stem cell transplant. Receptors were obtained from a male patient aged 2-15 years who had a stem cell transplant for acute myeloid leukemia, so the T cells may come from the graft donor.

This clonotype came up many times. This chain uses TRBV24-1 with TRBJ2-7, with D perhaps matching TRBD1 (5 bases). Trimming took 12 bases from V and 4 from J, leaving 15 bases between them. The germline gives CDR1 KGHDR, CDR2 SFDVKD. This CDR3 has 12 amino acids. CDR3 amino acids: CAPQGQDYEQYV. Written as DNA, the CDR3 is TGTGCCCCCCAGGGCCAGGATTACGAGCAGTACGTC.

This clonotype showed up just a few times. The chain employs TRBV15 and TRBJ1-2; D remains unclear. Germline CDR1 reads LNHNV; CDR2 reads YYDKDF (reference sequence). This CDR3 is 14 amino acids long. V shed 0 bases and J shed 4 bases, with 9 bases lying between them. The DNA of the CDR3 is TGTGCCACCAGCAGAGATGAGGCATTCTATGGCTACACCTTC. Its protein is CATSRDEAFYGYTF.

The chain couples TRBV21-1 to TRBJ2-7; the table assigns TRBD1, which was not confirmed against the DNA. TRBV21-1 is a documented pseudogene. This CDR3 is built from 13 residues. The CDR3 DNA reads as TGTGCCACCGTTGACAGGCCTAAGAACGAGCAGTACGTC. It encodes CATVDRPKNEQYV.

This clonotype came up many times. The genes are TRBV18 and TRBJ2-7; 13 bases line up with TRBD2. Looked up from germline, CDR1 is KGHSH and CDR2 is LQKENI. V lost 5 bases, J lost 5 bases, and 6 bases stayed unmatched. This CDR3 comprises 15 residues. The CDR3 DNA sequence: TGTGCCAGCTCATTGGGACTAGCGGGACACGACGAGCAGTACTTC. Encoded protein: CASSLGLAGHDEQYF.

The V and J genes are TRBV6-5 and TRBJ1-2; possibly TRBD1 for D (5 bases). The CDR3 sequence is 15 residues long. Germline loops: CDR1 MNHEY, CDR2 SVGAGI. V dropped 2 bases and J dropped 4 bases, with 14 bases sitting between them. CDR3 nucleotides: TGTGCCAGCAGTTACAGGCCCCCGGACATCTATGGCTACACCTTC. It is translated as CASSYRPPDIYGYTF.

This clonotype occurred once. V and J are TRBV5-5 and TRBJ2-5; D is undetermined. With 0 bases removed from V and 3 bases from J, the gap between germline ends came to 9 bases. Per the germline V gene, CDR1 is SGHKS and CDR2 is YYEKEE (reference sequence). CDR3 size: 14 residues. The CDR3 DNA sequence: TGTGCCAGCAGCTTGGAGGGCAGGAAAGAGACCCAGTACTTC. It is translated as CASSLEGRKETQYF.

In this sample, this clonotype turned up a few times. For the CDR3, the DNA is TGCAGTGCCGGGGACACCATTATCCAAGAGACCCAGTACTTC. This encodes CSAGDTIIQETQYF. This chain joins TRBV20-1 and TRBJ2-5; D is perhaps TRBD1 (6 bases). The V gene's germline CDR1 is DFQATT and CDR2 SNEGSKA (reference sequence). The CDR3 has 14 amino acids. V was cut by 6 bases and J by 1 base, with 15 bases left in between.

There are a few counts of this clonotype. The rearrangement uses TRBV3-1 and TRBJ1-1; D perhaps matches TRBD1 (6 bases). Trimming stripped 0 bases from V and 0 bases from J, with 17 bases between. Germline-derived CDR1 and CDR2 are LGHDT and YNNKEL (reference sequence). The CDR3 extends over 18 amino acids. The CDR3 sequence: CASSQDRRGGWMNTEAFF. Here the CDR3 DNA reads TGTGCCAGCAGCCAAGATCGGAGAGGGGGTTGGATGAACACTGAAGCTTTCTTT.

This clonotype was counted many times. This chain joins TRBV29-1 and TRBJ2-5; maybe TRBD2 (6 bases). Germline CDR1 is SQVTM and CDR2 is ANQGSEA. Trimming removed 6 bases at V and 5 bases at J, with 19 bases between. The CDR3 spans 14 residues. The CDR3 bases are TGCAGCGTGGGGGTAGCGGACTATCGTGAGACCCAGTACTTC. Protein sequence: CSVGVADYRETQYF.

In its sample, this clonotype was seen a few times. The chain links TRBV7-8 to TRBJ1-1; 7 bases line up with TRBD1. CDR1 is SGHVS and CDR2 is FQNEAQ in the germline V gene. The CDR3 spans 14 residues. With 5 bases clipped from V and 0 bases from J, the junction kept 3 bases outside the gene matches. Written as DNA, the CDR3 is TGTGCCAGCAGCGAACAGGGGCTGAACACTGAAGCTTTCTTT. This gives the protein CASSEQGLNTEAFF.

A few counts support this clonotype. The gene calls are TRBV12-3 or TRBV12-4 and TRBJ2-2, with 11 bases aligning to TRBD1. With V trimmed by 10 bases and J by 3 bases, 10 bases remained unmatched. This CDR3 spans 16 amino acids. Here the CDR3 DNA reads TGTGCCACCCATGCGCGGACAGGGGGCTACACCGGGGAGCTGTTTTTT. This translates into CATHARTGGYTGELFF.

This clonotype was observed at least ten times. V usage is TRBV4-1 and J usage is TRBJ2-7, with D unresolved. This CDR3 is 12 amino acids long. Trimming took 0 bases from V and 4 from J, leaving 4 bases between them. Germline assignment: CDR1 MGHRA and CDR2 YSYEKL. DNA of the CDR3: TGCGCCAGCAGCCAAGACGGGTACGAGCAGTACTTC. Translation gives CASSQDGYEQYF.